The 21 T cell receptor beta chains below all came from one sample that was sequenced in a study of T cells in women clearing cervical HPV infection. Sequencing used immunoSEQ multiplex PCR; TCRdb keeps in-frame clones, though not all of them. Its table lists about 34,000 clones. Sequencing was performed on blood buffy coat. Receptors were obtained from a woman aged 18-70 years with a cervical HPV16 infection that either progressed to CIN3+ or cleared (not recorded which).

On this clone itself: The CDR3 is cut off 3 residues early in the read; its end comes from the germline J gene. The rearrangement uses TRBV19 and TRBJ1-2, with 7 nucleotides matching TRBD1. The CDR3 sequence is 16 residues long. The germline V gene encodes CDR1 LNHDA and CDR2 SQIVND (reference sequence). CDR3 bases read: TGTGCCAGTAGTAACCCCGGGACAGTGCCCTCCTACGAC. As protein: CASSNPGTVPSYD. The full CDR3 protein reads CASSNPGTVPSYDYTF.

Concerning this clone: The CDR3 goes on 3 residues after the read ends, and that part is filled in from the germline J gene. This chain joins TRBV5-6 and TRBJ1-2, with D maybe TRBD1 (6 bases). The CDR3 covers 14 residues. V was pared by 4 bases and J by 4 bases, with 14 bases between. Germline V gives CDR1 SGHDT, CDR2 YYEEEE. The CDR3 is CASSAADRTYGYTF. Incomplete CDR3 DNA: TGTGCCAGCAGCGCCGCCGACAGGACCTATGGC.

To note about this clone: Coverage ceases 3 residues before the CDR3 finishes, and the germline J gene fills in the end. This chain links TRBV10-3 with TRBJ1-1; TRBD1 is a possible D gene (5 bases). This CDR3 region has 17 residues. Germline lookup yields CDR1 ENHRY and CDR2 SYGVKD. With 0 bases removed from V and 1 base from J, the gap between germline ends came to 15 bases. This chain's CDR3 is CAISESGKGTRNTEAFF. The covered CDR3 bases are TGTGCCATCAGTGAGTCGGGAAAGGGGACTAGGAACACTGAA.

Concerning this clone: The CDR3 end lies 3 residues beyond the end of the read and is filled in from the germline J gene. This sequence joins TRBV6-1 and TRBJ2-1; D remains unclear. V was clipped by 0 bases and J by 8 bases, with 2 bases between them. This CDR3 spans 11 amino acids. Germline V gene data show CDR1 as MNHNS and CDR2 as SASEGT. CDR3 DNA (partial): TGTGCCAGCAGTGAAGCCTATGAG. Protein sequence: CASSEAYE. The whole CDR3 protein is CASSEAYEQFF.

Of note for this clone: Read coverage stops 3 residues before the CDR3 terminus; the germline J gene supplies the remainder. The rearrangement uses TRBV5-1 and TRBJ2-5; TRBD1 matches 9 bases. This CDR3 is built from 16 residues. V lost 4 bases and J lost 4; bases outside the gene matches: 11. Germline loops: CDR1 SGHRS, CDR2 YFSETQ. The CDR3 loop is CASSKTGQGRGETQYF. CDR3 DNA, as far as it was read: TGCGCCAGCAGCAAAACTGGACAGGGGAGGGGAGAGACC. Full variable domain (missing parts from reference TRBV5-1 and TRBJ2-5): KAGVTQTPRYLIKTRGQQVTLSCSPISGHRSVSWYQQTPGQGLQFLFEYFSETQRNKGNFPGRFSGRQFSNSRSEMNVSTLELGDSALYLCASSKTGQGRGETQYFGPGTRLLVL.

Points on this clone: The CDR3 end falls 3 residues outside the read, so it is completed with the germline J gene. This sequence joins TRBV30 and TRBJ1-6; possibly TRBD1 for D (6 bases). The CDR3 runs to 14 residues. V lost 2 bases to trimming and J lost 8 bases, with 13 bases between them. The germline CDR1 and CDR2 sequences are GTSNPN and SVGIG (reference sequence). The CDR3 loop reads CAWSSGTNDSPLHF. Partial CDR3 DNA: TGTGCCTGGAGTTCCGGGACAAATGATTCACCC.

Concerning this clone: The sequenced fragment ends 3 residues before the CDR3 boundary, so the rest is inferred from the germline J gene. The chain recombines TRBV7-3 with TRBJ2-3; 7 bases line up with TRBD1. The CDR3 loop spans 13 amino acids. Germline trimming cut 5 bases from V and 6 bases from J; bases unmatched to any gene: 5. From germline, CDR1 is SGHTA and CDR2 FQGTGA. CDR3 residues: CASSRDSRDTQYF. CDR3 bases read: TGTGCCAGCAGCAGGGACAGTCGGGATACG.

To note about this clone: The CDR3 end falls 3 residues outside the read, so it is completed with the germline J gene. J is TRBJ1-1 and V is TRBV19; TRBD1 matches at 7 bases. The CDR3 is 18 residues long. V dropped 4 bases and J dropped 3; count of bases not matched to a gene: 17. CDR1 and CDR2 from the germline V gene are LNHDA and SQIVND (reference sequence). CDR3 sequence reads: CASSTSRAQGRGYTEAFF. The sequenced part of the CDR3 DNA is TGTGCCAGTAGTACCAGCCGGGCACAGGGGAGAGGGTACACTGAA.

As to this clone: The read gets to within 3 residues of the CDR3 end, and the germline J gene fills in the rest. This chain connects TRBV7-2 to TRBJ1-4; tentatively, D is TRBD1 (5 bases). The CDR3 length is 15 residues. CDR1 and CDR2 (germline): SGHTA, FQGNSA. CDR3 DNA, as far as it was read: TGTGCCAGCAGCTTAATCCTGTCTGGGGCCAACGTA. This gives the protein CASSLILSGANV. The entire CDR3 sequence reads CASSLILSGANVLFF.

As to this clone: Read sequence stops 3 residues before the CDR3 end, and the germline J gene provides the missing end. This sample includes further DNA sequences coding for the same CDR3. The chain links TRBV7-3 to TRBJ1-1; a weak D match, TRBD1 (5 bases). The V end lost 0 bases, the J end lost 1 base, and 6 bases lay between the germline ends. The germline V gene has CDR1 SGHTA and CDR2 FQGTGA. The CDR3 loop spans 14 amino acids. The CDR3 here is CASSLTGRNTEAFF. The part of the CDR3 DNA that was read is TGTGCCAGCAGCTTAACGGGGCGGAACACTGAA.

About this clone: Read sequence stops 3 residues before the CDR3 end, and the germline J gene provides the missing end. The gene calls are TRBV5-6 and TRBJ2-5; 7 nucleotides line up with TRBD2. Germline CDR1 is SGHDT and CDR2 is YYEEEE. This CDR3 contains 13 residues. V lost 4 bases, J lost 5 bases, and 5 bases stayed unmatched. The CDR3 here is CASSLAVEETQYF. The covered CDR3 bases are TGTGCCAGCAGCCTAGCGGTGGAGGAGACC.

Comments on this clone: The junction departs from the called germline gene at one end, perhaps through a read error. The DNA read from the CDR3 is TGTGCCTGGAGTGTGGGGGCCCTTACAGAGACG. Translated: CAWSVGALTET. The whole CDR3 sequence reads CAWSVGALTETQYF. V usage is TRBV30 and J usage is TRBJ2-3; TRBD1 is a possible D gene (6 bases). The read ends 3 residues early relative to the CDR3; the germline J gene fills the gap. The CDR3 is 14 residues long. Germline V CDR1 and CDR2: GTSNPN, SVGIG (reference sequence). Looking up the rest from reference TRBV30 and TRBJ2-3 gives the full variable domain: SQTIHQWPATLVQPVGSPLSLECTVEGTSNPNLYWYRQAAGRGLQLLFYSVGIGQISSEVPQNLSASRPQDRQFILSSKKLLLSDSGFYLCAWSVGALTETQYFGPGTRLTVL.

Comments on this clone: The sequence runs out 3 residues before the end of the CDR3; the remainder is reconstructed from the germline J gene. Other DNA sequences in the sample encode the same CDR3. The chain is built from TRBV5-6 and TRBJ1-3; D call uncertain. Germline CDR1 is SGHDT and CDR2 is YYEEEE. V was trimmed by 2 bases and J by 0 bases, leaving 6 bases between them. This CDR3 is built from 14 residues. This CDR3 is CASSFSGSGNTIYF. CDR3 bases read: TGTGCCAGCAGCTTCTCCGGCTCTGGAAACACC.

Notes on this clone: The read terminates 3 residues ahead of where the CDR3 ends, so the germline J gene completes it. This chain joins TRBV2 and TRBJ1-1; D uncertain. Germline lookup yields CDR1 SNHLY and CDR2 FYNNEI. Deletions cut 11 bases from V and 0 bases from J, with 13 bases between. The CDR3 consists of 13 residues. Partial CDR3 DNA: TGTGCCGGTACGGAACAGATGAACACTGAA. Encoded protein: CAGTEQMNTE. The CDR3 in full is CAGTEQMNTEAFF.

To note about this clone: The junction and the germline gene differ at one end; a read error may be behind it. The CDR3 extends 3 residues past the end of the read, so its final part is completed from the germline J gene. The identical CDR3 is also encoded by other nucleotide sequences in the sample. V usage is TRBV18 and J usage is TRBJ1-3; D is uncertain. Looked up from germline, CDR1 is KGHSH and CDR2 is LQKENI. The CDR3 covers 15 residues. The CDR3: CASSPGQPPGNTIYF. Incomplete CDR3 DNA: TGTGCCAGCTCACCGGGCCAGCCGCCCGGAAACACT.

CDR3 sequence: CASRMVLGMDTQYF. The CDR3 bases that were read are TGTGCCAGCAGGATGGTGCTAGGTATGGATACG. The chain recombines TRBV5-4 with TRBJ2-3; D not certain. The sequence runs out 3 residues before the end of the CDR3; the remainder is reconstructed from the germline J gene. The V end was cut by 5 bases, the J end by 6 bases, with 16 bases between. Per germline, CDR1 SGHNT and CDR2 YYREEE (reference sequence). The CDR3 has 14 residues.

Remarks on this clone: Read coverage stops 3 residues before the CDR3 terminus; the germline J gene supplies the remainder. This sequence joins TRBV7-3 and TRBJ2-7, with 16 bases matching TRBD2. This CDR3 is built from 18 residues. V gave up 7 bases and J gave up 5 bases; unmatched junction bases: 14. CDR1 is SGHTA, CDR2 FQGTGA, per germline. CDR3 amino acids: CASTVLGLAGGDWDEQYF. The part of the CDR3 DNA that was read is TGTGCCAGCACCGTACTGGGACTAGCGGGAGGGGATTGGGACGAG. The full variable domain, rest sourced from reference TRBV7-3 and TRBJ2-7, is GAGVSQTPSNKVTEKGKYVELRCDPISGHTALYWYRQSLGQGPEFLIYFQGTGAADDSGLPNDRFFAVRPEGSVSTLKIQRTERGDSAVYLCASTVLGLAGGDWDEQYFGPGTRLTVT.

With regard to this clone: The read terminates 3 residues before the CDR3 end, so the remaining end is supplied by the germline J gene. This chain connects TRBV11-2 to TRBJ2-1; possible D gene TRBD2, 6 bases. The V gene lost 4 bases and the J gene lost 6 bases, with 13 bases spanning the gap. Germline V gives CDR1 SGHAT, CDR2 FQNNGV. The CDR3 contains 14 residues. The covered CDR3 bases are TGTGCCAGCAGCTACGATTGGACTACCAATGAG. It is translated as CASSYDWTTNE. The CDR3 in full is CASSYDWTTNEQFF.

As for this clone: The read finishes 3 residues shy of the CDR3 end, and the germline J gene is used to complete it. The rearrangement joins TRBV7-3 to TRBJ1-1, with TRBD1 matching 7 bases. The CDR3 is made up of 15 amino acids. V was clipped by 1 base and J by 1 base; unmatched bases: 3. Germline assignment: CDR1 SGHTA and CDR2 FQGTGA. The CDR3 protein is CASSLIGGQNTEAFF. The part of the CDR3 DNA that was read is TGTGCCAGCAGCTTAATAGGGGGCCAGAACACTGAA.

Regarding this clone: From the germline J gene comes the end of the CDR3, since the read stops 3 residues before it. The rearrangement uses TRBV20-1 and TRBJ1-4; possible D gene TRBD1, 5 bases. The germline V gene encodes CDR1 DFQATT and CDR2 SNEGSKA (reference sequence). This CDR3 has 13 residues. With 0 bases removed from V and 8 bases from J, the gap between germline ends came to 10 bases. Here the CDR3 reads CSARDQGGEKLFF. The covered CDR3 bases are TGCAGTGCTAGAGATCAGGGAGGGGAAAAA.

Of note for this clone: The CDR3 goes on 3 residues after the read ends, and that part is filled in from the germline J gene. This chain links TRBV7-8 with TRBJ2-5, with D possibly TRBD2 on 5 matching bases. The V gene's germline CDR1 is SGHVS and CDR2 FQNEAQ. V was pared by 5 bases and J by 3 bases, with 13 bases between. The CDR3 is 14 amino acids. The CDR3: CASSLTSFKETQYF. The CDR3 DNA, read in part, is TGTGCCAGCAGCCTTACTAGTTTTAAAGAGACC.